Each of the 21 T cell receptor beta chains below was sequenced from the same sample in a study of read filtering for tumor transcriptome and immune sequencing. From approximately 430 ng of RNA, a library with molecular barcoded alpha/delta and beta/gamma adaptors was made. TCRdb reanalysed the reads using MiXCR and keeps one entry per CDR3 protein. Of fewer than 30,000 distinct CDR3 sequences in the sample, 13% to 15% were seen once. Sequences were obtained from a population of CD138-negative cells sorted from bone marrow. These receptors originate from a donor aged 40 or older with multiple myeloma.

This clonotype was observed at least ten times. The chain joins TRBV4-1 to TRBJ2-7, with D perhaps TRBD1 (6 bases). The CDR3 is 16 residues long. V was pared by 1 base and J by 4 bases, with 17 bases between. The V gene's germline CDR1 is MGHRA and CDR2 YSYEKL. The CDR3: CASSQADQQGTYEQYF. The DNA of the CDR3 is TGCGCCAGCAGCCAAGCGGACCAACAGGGTACTTACGAGCAGTACTTC.

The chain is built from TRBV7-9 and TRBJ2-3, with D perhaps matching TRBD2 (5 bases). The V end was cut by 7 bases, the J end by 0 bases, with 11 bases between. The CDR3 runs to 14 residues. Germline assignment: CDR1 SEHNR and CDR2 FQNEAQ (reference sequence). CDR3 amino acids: CASIKGVSTDTQYF. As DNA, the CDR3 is TGTGCCAGCATAAAGGGAGTTAGCACAGATACGCAGTATTTT.

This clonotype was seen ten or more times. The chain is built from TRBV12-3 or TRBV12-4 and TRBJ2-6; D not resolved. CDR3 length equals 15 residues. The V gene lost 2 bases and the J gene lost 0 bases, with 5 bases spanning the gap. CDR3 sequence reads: CASSLMSSGANVLTF. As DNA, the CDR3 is TGTGCCAGCAGTTTAATGAGCTCTGGGGCCAACGTCCTGACTTTC.

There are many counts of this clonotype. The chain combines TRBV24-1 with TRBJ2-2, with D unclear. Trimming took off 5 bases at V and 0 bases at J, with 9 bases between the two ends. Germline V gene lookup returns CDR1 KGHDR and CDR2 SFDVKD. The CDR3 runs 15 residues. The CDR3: CATSVTDPNTGELFF. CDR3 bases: TGTGCCACCAGTGTAACCGACCCGAACACCGGGGAGCTGTTTTTT.

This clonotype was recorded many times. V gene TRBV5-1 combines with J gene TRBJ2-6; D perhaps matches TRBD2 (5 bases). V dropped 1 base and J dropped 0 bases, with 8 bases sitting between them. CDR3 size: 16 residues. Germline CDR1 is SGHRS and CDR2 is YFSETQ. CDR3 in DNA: TGCGCCAGCAGCTTGACGGGGAGCTCTGGGGCCAACGTCCTGACTTTC. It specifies CASSLTGSSGANVLTF.

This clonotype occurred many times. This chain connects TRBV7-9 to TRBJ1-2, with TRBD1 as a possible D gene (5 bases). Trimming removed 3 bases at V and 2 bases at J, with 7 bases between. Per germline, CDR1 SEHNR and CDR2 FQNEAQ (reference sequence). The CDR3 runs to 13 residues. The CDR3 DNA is TGTGCCAGCAGCTTGGGACCAAACTATGGCTACACCTTC. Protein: CASSLGPNYGYTF.

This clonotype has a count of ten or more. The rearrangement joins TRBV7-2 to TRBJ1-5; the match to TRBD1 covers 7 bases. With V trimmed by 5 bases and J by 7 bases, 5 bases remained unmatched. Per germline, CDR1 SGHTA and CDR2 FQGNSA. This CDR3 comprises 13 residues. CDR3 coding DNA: TGTGCCAGCAGCCTACAGGGGTGGCAGCCCCAGCATTTT. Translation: CASSLQGWQPQHF.

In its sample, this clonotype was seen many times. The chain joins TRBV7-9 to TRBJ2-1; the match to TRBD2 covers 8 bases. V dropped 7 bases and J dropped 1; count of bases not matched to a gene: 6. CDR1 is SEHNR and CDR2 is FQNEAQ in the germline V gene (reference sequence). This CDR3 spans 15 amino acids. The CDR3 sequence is CASNGGGRSYNEQFF. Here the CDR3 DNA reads TGTGCCAGCAACGGGGGCGGGAGGTCCTACAATGAGCAGTTCTTC.

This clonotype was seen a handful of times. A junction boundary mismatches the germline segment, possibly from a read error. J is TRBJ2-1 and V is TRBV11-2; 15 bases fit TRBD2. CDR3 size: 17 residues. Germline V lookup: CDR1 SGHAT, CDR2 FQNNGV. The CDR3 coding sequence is TGCGCCAGCAGCCCTGGACTAGCGGGAGGGCCTAAAAATGAGCAGTTCTTC. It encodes CASSPGLAGGPKNEQFF.

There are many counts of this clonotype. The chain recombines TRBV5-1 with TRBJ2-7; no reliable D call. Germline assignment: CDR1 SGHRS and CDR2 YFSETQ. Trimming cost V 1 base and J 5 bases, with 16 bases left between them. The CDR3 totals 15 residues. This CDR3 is CASSLKWNDVDEQYF. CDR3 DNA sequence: TGCGCCAGCAGCTTGAAGTGGAATGACGTCGACGAGCAGTACTTC.

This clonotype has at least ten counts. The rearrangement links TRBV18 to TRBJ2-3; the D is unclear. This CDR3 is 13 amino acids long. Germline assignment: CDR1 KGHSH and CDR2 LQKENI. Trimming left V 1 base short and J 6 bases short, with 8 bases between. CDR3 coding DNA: TGTGCCAGCTCACCACAGAAAGGGGATACGCAGTATTTT. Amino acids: CASSPQKGDTQYF.

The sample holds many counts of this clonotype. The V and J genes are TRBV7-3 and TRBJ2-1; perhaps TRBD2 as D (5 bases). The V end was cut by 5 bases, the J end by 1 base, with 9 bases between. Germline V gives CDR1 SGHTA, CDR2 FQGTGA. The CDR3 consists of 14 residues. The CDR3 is CASSRDISYNEQFF. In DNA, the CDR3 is TGTGCCAGCAGCCGGGATATTTCCTACAATGAGCAGTTCTTC.

The CDR3 region is CSASGRGLATDTQYF. DNA of the CDR3: TGCAGTGCTAGTGGGCGGGGACTAGCAACAGATACGCAGTATTTT. The chain recombines TRBV20-1 with TRBJ2-3; 9 bases fit TRBD2. Per the germline V gene, CDR1 is DFQATT and CDR2 is SNEGSKA (reference sequence). This CDR3 has 15 amino acids. V lost 3 bases, J lost 3 bases, and 7 bases stayed unmatched.

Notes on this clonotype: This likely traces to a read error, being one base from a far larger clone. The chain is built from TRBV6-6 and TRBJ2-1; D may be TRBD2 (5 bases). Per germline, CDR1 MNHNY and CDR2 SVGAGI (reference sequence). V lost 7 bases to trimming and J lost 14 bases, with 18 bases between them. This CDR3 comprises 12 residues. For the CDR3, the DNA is TGTGCCAGCAACGAAGGACTTGGCTACGAGTTCTTC. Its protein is CASNEGLGYEFF.

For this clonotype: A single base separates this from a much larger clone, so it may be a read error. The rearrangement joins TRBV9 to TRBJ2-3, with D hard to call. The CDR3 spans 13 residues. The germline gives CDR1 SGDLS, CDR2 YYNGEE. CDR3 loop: CASGTLYMDTRYF. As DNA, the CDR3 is TGTGCCAGCGGTACCCTTTATATGGATACGCGGTATTTT.

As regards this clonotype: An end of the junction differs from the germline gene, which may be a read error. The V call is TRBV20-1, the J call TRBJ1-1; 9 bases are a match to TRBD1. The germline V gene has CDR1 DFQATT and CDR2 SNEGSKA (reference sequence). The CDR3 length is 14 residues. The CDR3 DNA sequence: TGCAGTGCTAGACTAGGACAGGGGAACGCTGAAGCTTTCTTT. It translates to CSARLGQGNAEAFF.

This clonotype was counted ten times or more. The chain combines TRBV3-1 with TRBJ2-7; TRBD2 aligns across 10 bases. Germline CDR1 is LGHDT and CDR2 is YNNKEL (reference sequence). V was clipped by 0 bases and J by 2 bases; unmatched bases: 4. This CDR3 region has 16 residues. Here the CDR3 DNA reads TGTGCCAGCAGCCAAGATCGGCTAGCGGGAGCCTACGAGCAGTACTTC. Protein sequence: CASSQDRLAGAYEQYF.

In DNA form, the CDR3 reads TGTGCTACCTGTGAATCAGGGGGCGCCTATGGCTACACCTTC. Translation: CATCESGGAYGYTF. The chain combines TRBV24-1 with TRBJ1-2; 8 nucleotides line up with TRBD1. The CDR3 has 14 amino acids. CDR1 and CDR2 from the germline V gene are KGHDR and SFDVKD.

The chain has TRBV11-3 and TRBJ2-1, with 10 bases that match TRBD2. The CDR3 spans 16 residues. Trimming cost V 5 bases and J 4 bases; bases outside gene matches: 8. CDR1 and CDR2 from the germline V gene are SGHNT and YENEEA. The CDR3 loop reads CASSLTAGGPYNEQFF. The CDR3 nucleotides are TGTGCCAGCAGCCTTACAGCGGGAGGGCCGTACAATGAGCAGTTCTTC.

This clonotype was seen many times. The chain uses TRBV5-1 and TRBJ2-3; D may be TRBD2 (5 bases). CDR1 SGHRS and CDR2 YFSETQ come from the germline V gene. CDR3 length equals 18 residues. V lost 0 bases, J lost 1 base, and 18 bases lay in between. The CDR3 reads CASSLDGFSGMRTDTQYF. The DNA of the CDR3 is TGCGCCAGCAGCTTGGATGGGTTCTCCGGGATGCGCACAGATACGCAGTATTTT.

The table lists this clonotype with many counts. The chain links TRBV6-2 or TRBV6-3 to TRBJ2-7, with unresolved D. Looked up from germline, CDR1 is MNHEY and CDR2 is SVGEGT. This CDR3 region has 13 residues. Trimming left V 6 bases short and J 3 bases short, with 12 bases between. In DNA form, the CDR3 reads TGTGCCAGCAGGGAAAGCACGAGCTACGAGCAGTACTTC. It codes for CASRESTSYEQYF.